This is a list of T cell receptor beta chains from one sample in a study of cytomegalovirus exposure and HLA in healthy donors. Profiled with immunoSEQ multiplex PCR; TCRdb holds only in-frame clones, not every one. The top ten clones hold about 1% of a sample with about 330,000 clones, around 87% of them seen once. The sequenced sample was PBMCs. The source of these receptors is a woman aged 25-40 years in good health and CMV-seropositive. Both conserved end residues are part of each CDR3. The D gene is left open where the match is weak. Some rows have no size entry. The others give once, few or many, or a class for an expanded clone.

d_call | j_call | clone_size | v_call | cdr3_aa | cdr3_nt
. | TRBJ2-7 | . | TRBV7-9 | CASSLGGTGSHEQYF | TGTGCCAGCAGCTTAGGAGGTACAGGGAGCCACGAGCAGTACTTC
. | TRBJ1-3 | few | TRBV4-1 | CASSQDGTDTIYF | TGCGCCAGCAGCCAAGATGGTACGGACACCATATATTTT
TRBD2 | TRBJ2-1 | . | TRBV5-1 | CASQQSGRVNEQFF | TGCGCCAGCCAACAGAGCGGGAGAGTTAATGAGCAGTTCTTC
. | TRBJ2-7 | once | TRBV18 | CASSPQTGFYEQYF | TGTGCCAGCTCACCCCAGACAGGATTCTACGAGCAGTACTTC
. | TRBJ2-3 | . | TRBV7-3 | CASSLRVDTDTQYF | TGTGCCAGCAGCTTACGGGTAGATACAGATACGCAGTATTTT
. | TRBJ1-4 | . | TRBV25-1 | CASSGLTAWGYNDEKLFF | TGTGCCAGCAGTGGGTTGACAGCGTGGGGCTATAATGATGAAAAACTGTTTTTT
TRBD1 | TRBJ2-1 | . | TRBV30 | CAWRHPGQGPNEQFF | TGTGCCTGGAGGCATCCGGGACAGGGACCCAATGAGCAGTTCTTC
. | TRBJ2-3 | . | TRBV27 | CASSDTRGSDTQYF | TGTGCCAGCAGCGACACTCGGGGGTCAGATACGCAGTATTTT
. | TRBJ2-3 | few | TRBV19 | CASKIQEQGHTDTQYF | TGTGCCAGTAAAATCCAGGAGCAGGGTCATACAGATACGCAGTATTTT
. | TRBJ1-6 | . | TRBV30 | CAWSRAIGGSPLHF | TGTGCCTGGAGTAGGGCGATCGGGGGATCACCCCTCCACTTT
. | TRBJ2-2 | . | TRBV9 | CASSTRGFANTGELFF | TGTGCCAGCAGCACCCGGGGGTTCGCGAACACCGGGGAGCTGTTTTTT
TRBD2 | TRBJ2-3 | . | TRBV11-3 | CASSLLAGATDTQYF | TGTGCCAGCAGCTTATTAGCGGGAGCCACAGATACGCAGTATTTT
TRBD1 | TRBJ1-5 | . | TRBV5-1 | CASSLTGGKGSNQPQHF | TGCGCCAGCAGCTTGACAGGGGGCAAGGGGTCAAATCAGCCCCAGCATTTT